In this sample, the clone carrying this TCR beta chain turned up a few times. No antigen is known for it. This entry is derived from a study of T cell clones after liver transplantation. Study details: Apart from a few HCV-positive recipients, transplants were for non-autoimmune, non-viral reasons.

General study results and limits: Migration into the graft, not deletion, may explain lost graft donor-reactive T cells. Low donor cell numbers restricted donor-reactive repertoire measurement in a couple of subjects.

With 10 bases removed from V and 9 bases from J, the gap between germline ends came to 28 bases. Germline lookup yields CDR1 ENHRY and CDR2 SYGVKD. This CDR3 is built from 16 residues. Clones were read by immunoSEQ multiplex PCR, and TCRdb kept only the in-frame ones, dropping some. The data contain about 5,800 clones, 30% to 40% of them singletons. TCRbeta sequences of proliferating CFSE-low MLR cells were labeled alloreactive. The specimen sequenced was CD4+ T cells from cultured PBMCs. The rearrangement uses TRBV10-3 and TRBJ2-1; D possibly corresponds to TRBD1 (6 bases). The receptor comes from a human patient who received a liver transplant. The T cells may partly be graft donor cells. The CDR3 nucleotides read TGTGCCAGCAGGTCCCAACAGGGTGGCGGAGGTGGTGAGCAGTTCTTC. Amino acid sequence: CASRSQQGGGGGEQFF.